This T cell receptor (beta chain) came from a study of T cell responses to AZD1222 COVID-19 vaccine. Study at large: Pooled together were second doses at about 4 or about 12 weeks.

About this clone itself: What it binds is unknown.

The germline gives CDR1 SEHNR, CDR2 FQNEAQ (reference sequence). V lost 5 bases to trimming and J lost 7 bases, with 21 bases between them. The CDR3 is made up of 15 amino acids. Generated by immunoSEQ multiplex PCR, the TCRdb table keeps only in-frame clones and is missing some. This sample carries about 68,000 clones, 88% of them seen once, and the ten largest clones take around 8%. Study-wide results and caveats: The study found Spike-specific TCR breadth and depth rose after two AZD1222 doses. CD4 TCRs covered the whole spike, strongest at regions 160-218 and 743-854. Among those given AZD1222, only five or six were seropositive at baseline.

This specimen consisted of peripheral blood, obtained on day 0 of AZD1222 vaccination. This receptor was taken from an adult in good health. The V and J genes are TRBV7-9 and TRBJ2-7; perhaps TRBD2 as D (6 bases). The CDR3 is CASSQPTRPSGEQYF. DNA for the CDR3: TGTGCCAGCAGCCAACCGACTAGACCCTCTGGTGAGCAGTACTTC.